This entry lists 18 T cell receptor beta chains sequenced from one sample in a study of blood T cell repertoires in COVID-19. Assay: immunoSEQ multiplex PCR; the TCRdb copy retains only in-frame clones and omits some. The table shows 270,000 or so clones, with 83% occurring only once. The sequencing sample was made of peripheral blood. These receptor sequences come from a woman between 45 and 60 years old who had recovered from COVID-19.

The CDR3 nucleotides read TGTGCCAGCTCACCAGAGGGCCCCTATGGCTACACCTTC. This codes for CASSPEGPYGYTF. This sequence joins TRBV18 and TRBJ1-2, with D hard to call. Germline CDR1 and CDR2: KGHSH and LQKENI. V dropped 2 bases and J dropped 4 bases, with 8 bases sitting between them. The CDR3 is 13 residues long.

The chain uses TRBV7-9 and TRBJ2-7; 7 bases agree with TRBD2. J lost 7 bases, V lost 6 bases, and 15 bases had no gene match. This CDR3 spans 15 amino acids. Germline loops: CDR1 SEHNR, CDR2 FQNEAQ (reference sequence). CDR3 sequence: CASRPGGGIFLEQYF. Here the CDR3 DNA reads TGTGCCAGCAGACCCGGCGGGGGAATCTTTCTGGAGCAGTACTTC.

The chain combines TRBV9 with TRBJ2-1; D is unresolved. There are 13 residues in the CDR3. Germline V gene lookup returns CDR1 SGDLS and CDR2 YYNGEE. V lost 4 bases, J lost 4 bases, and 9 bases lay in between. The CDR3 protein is CASSPRQYNEQFF. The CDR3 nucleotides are TGTGCCAGCAGCCCCCGTCAGTACAATGAGCAGTTCTTC.

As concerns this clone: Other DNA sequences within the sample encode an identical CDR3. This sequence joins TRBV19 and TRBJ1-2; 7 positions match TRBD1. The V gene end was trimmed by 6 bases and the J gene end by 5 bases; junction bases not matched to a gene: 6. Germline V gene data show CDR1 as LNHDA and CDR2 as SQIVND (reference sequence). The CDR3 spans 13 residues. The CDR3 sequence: CASSRQGNYGYTF. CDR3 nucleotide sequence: TGTGCCAGTAGCCGACAGGGTAATTATGGCTACACCTTC.

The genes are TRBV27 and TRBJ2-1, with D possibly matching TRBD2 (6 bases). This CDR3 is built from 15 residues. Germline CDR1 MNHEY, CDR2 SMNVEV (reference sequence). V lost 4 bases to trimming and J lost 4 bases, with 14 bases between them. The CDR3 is CASSYSGTEYNEQFF. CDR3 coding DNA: TGTGCCAGCAGTTACTCCGGGACTGAGTACAATGAGCAGTTCTTC.

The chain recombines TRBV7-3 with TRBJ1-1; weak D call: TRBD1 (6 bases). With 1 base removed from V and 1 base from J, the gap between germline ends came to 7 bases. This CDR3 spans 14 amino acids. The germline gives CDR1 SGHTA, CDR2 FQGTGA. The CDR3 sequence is CASSLRQANTEAFF. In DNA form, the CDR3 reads TGTGCCAGCAGCTTAAGACAGGCGAACACTGAAGCTTTCTTT.

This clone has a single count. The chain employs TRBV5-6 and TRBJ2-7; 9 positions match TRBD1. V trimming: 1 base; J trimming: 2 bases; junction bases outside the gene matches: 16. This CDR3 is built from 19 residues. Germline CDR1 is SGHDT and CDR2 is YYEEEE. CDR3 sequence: CASSLTLGTGLRLTYEQYF. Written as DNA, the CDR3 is TGTGCCAGCAGCTTGACATTAGGGACAGGGCTACGGTTGACCTACGAGCAGTACTTC.

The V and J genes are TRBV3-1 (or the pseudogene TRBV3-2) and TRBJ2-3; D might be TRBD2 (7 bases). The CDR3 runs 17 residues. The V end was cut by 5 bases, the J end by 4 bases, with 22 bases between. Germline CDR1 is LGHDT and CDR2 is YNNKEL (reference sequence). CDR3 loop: CASSGGSGGPFADTQYF. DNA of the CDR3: TGTGCCAGCAGCGGCGGTTCCGGGGGGCCGTTTGCAGATACGCAGTATTTT.

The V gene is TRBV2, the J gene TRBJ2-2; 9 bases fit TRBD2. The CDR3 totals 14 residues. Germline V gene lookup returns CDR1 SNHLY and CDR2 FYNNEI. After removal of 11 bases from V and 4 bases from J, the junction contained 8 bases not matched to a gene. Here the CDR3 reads CASQRGEPTGELFF. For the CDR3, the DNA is TGTGCCTCCCAGCGGGGGGAACCCACCGGGGAGCTGTTTTTT.

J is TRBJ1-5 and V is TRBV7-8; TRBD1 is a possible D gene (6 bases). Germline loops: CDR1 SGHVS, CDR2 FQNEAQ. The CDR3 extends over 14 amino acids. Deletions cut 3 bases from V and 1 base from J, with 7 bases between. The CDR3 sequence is CASSFQGSNQPQHF. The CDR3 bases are TGTGCCAGCAGCTTCCAGGGGAGCAATCAGCCCCAGCATTTT. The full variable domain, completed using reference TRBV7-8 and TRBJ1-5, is GAGVSQSPRYKVAKRGQDVALRCDPISGHVSLFWYQQALGQGPEFLTYFQNEAQLDKSGLPSDRFFAERPEGSVSTLKIQRTQQEDSAVYLCASSFQGSNQPQHFGDGTRLSIL.

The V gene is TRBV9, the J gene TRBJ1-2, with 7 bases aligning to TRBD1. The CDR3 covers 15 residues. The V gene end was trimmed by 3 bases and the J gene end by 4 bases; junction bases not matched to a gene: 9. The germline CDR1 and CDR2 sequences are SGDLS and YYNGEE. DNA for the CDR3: TGTGCCAGCAGCGGCGGACAGGACCAAACCTATGGCTACACCTTC. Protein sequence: CASSGGQDQTYGYTF.

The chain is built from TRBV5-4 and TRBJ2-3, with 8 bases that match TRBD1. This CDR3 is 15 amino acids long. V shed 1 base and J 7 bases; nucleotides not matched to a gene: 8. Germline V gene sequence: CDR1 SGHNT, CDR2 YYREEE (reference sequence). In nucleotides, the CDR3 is TGTGCCAGCAGCTTGCTGACAGGGGTGAGAAATACGCAGTATTTT. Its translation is CASSLLTGVRNTQYF.

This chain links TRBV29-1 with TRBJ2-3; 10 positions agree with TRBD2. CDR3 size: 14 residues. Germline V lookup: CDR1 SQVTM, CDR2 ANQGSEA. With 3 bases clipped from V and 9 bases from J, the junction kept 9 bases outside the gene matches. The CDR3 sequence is CSVDSGTSGTTQYF. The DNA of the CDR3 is TGCAGCGTTGATAGTGGAACTAGCGGGACGACGCAGTATTTT.

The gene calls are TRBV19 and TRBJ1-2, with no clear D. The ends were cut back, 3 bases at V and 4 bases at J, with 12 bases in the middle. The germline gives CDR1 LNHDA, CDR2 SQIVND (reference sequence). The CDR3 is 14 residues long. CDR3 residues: CASSMGGSSYGYTF. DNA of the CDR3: TGTGCCAGTAGTATGGGCGGGAGCTCCTATGGCTACACCTTC.

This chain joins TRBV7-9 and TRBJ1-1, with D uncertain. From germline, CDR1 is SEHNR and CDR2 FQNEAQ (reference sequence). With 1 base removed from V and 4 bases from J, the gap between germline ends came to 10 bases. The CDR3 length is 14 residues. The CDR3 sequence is CASSLGHLGTEAFF. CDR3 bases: TGTGCCAGCAGCTTAGGACACCTCGGCACTGAAGCTTTCTTT.

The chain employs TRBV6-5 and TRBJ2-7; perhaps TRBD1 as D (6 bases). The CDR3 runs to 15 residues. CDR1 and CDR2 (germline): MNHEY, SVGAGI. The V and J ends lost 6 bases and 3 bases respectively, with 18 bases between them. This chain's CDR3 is CASRAQGARLYEQYF. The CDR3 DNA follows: TGTGCCAGCAGAGCACAGGGTGCTCGTCTCTACGAGCAGTACTTC.

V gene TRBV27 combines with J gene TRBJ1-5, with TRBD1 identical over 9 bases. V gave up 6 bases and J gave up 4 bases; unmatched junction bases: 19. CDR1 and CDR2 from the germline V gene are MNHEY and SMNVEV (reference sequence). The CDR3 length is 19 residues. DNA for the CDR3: TGTGCCAGCAGCTCGGGGACAGGGAGGTTGACGGGGGGGAATCAGCCCCAGCATTTT. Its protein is CASSSGTGRLTGGNQPQHF.

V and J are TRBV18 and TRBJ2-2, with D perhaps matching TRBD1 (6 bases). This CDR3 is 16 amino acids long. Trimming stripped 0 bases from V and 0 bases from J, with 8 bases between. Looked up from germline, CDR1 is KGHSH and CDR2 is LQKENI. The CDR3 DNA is TGTGCCAGCTCACCACCGAGGGGGACGAACACCGGGGAGCTGTTTTTT. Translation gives CASSPPRGTNTGELFF.